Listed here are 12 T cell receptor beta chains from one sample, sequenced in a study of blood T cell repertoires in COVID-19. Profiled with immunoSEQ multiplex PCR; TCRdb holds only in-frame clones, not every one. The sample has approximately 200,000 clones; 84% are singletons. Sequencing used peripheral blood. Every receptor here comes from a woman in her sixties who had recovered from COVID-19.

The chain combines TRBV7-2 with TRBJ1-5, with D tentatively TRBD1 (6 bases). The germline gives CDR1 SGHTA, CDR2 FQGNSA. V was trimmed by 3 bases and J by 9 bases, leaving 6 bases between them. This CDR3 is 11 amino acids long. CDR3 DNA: TGTGCCAGCAGCTTGACAGGGCCCCAGCATTTT. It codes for CASSLTGPQHF.

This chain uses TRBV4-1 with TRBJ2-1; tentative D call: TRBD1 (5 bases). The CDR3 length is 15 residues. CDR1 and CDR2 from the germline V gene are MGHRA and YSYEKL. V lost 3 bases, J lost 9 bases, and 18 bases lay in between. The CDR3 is CASSQVVFRATEQFF. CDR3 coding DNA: TGCGCCAGCAGCCAGGTGGTATTCAGGGCAACTGAGCAGTTCTTC.

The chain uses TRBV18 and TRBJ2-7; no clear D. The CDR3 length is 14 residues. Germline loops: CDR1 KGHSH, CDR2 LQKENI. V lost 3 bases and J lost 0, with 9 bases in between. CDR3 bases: TGTGCCAGCTCACCCCTCGGGTCCTCCTACGAGCAGTACTTC. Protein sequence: CASSPLGSSYEQYF.

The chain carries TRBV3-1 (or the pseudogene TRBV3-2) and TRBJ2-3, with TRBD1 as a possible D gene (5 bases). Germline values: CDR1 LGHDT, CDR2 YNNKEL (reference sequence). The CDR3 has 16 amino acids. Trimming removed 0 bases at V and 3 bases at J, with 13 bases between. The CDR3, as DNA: TGTGCCAGCAGCCAAGATTACATCAGGGAAACAGATACGCAGTATTTT. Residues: CASSQDYIRETDTQYF.

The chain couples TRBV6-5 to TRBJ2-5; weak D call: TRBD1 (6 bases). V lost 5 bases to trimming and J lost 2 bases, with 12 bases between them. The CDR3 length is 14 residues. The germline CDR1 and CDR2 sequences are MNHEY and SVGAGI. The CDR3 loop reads CASSHGQFQETQYF. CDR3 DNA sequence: TGTGCCAGCAGTCATGGACAGTTTCAAGAGACCCAGTACTTC.

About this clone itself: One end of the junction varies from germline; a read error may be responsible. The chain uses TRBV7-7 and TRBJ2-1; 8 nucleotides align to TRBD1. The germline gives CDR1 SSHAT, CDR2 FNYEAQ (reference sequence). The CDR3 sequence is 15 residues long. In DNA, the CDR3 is TGTGCTAGCAGCCCCGGACAGGGACCCTACAATGAGCAGTTCTTC. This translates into CASSPGQGPYNEQFF.

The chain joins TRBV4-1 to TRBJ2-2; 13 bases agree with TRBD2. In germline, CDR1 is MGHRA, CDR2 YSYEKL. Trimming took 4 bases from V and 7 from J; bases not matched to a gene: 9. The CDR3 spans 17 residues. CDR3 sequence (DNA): TGCGCCAGCAGCCCTGAAACTAGCGGGGGGGCCGTCGGGGAGCTGTTTTTT. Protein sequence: CASSPETSGGAVGELFF.

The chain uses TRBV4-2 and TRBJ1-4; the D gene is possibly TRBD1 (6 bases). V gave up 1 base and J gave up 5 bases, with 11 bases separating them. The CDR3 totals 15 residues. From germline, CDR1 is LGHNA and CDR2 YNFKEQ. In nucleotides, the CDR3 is TGTGCCAGCAGCCAAGCAGGGGAACAAAATGAAAAACTGTTTTTT. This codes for CASSQAGEQNEKLFF.

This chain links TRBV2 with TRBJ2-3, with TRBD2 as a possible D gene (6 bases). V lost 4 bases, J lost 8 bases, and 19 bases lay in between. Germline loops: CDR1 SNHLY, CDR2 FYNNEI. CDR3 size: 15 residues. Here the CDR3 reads CASSGGGAAGGTQYF. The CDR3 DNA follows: TGTGCCAGCAGTGGTGGCGGGGCCGCGGGCGGTACGCAGTATTTT.

CDR3 in amino acids: CASSRVSPHEQYF. In DNA, the CDR3 is TGTGCCAGCAGCCGGGTCTCACCCCACGAGCAGTACTTC. The genes are TRBV27 and TRBJ2-7; no firm D call. Trimming stripped 6 bases from V and 5 bases from J, with 14 bases between. The germline V gene encodes CDR1 MNHEY and CDR2 SMNVEV (reference sequence). The CDR3 runs to 13 residues.

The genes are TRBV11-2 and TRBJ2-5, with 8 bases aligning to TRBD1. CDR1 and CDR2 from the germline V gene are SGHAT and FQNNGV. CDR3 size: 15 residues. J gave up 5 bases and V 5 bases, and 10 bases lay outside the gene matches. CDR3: CASSLVRWDRETQYF. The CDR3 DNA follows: TGTGCCAGCAGCCTCGTCCGCTGGGACAGGGAGACCCAGTACTTC.

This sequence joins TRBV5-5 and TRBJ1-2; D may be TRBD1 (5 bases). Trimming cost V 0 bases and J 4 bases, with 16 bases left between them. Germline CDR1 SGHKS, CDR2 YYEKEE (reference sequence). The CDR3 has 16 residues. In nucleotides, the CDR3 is TGTGCCAGCAGCTTGGTTCTCGACAGCTCTGCCTATGGCTACACCTTC. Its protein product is CASSLVLDSSAYGYTF.